The 2 T cell receptor beta chains presented below share a single source sample, sequenced in a study of T-cell reconstitution after alpha-beta-depleted transplantation in children (dated by TCRdb to the mid-2010s). The library was made by PCR. The reads were generated on an Illumina HiSeq 2500. TCR libraries were prepared with molecular barcoding, using unique molecular identifiers to normalize TCRbeta repertoire quantification. TCRdb reprocessed the public reads (quality trimming at Q25 with fastp, clone calling with MiXCR) and kept in-frame beta chains. CDR3 protein duplicates are merged, each entry listing the most common genes and DNA. For this sample the table gives roughly 220,000 distinct CDR3 sequences, of which 9.7% were detected only once. The biggest ten clones account for roughly 5.1% of the sample. The source material was PBMCs from the stem cell graft donor, sampled from the stem cell graft. The receptors derive from a human donor who donated a stem cell graft to a child with SCID.

This clonotype was seen ten or more times. The V and J genes are TRBV7-2 and TRBJ2-1, with TRBD2 matching 14 bases. The V and J ends lost 0 bases and 6 bases, in that order; junction bases with no gene match: 4. Germline V gene lookup returns CDR1 SGHTA and CDR2 FQGNSA. This CDR3 contains 17 residues. The CDR3 sequence: CASSLALGLAGGNEQFF. The DNA for the CDR3 is TGTGCCAGCAGCTTAGCCCTTGGACTAGCGGGGGGCAATGAGCAGTTCTTC.

The table lists this clonotype with many counts. The chain carries TRBV20-1 and TRBJ2-5, with D possibly matching TRBD1 (6 bases). Germline assignment: CDR1 DFQATT and CDR2 SNEGSKA (reference sequence). V dropped 5 bases and J dropped 7 bases, with 14 bases sitting between them. This CDR3 comprises 12 residues. The CDR3 reads CSAGTGSGTQYF. The CDR3 region has the DNA TGCAGTGCTGGAACAGGGTCGGGGACCCAGTACTTC.